This T cell receptor beta chain originates from a study of blood T cell repertoires in COVID-19. In the study overall: Acute and convalescent COVID-19 samples came from the United States, Italy and Spain.

This CDR3 comprises 17 residues. Losses at the gene ends were 4 bases for V and 4 bases for J; bases not matched to a gene: 12. Germline CDR1 and CDR2: SGDLS and YYNGEE. Sequencing was performed with immunoSEQ multiplex PCR; in TCRdb, only in-frame clones are kept and a portion is missing. The repertoire holds about 380,000 clones, roughly 87% seen once, with approximately 3.1% in the top ten. This clonotype was sampled from a woman in her 30s who had recovered from COVID-19. This chain links TRBV9 with TRBJ2-2; 8 bases map to TRBD2. Sequences were obtained from PBMCs or T cells enriched from blood (not recorded which). As DNA, the CDR3 is TGTGCCAGCAGCCCCCGGGGGGGAGGGGGAACCACCGGGGAGCTGTTTTTT. Its protein is CASSPRGGGGTTGELFF. The full variable domain, its missing parts supplied by reference TRBV9 and TRBJ2-2, is DSGVTQTPKHLITATGQRVTLRCSPRSGDLSVYWYQQSLDQGLQFLIQYYNGEERAKGNILERFSAQQFPDLHSELNLSSLELGDSALYFCASSPRGGGGTTGELFFGEGSRLTVL.